In its sample, the clone carrying this T cell receptor (beta chain) was seen a few times. A single base separates this from a much larger clone, so it may be a read error. This entry belongs to a study of CD8+CD57+ T cells in acquired aplastic anemia. Germline CDR1 and CDR2: LGHDT and YNNKEL (reference sequence). Losses at the gene ends were 7 bases for V and 5 bases for J; bases not matched to a gene: 4. The CDR3 is 12 residues long. Genomic DNA, serving as template, underwent TCR beta VDJ and CDR3 profiling. TCRdb redid the calling of the reads with MiXCR, one entry per CDR3 protein. In the table there are about half a million distinct CDR3 sequences, around a third of which are singletons. The patients chosen for sequencing had shown expansion of CD8+CD57+ cells (detected by flow cytometry).

The chain is built from TRBV3-1 and TRBJ1-1, with 7 bases identical to TRBD1. What was sequenced was sorted CD4+, CD8+, or CD8+CD57+ T cells (not recorded which) from PBMCs. This receptor was taken from a human donor with aplastic anemia. The CDR3 sequence: CASTPGGTEAFF. For the CDR3, the DNA is TGTGCCAGCACCCCAGGGGGGACTGAAGCTTTCTTT.